This T cell receptor (beta chain) was retrieved from a study of shared clonotypes between healthy human individuals. About the research overall: CD4 naive and CD4 memory each took three plates per donor, while CD8 naive took two and CD8 memory one.

Per the original data handling: Sequence data from immunoSEQ were junction-only and lacked quality scores; consequently, filtering differed. Clones were sequenced by immunoSEQ multiplex PCR, and TCRdb holds only the in-frame ones, with some missing. D and trimming come from the DNA, and the V and J calls and clone size come from that table. The sample lists 2,100,000 or so clones, approximately 96% occurring once. V lost 5 bases, J lost 0 bases, and 14 bases lay in between. Per the germline V gene, CDR1 is GTSNPN and CDR2 is SVGIG (reference sequence). The length of the CDR3 is 14 residues. Sequenced material: naive CD4+ T cells sorted from blood. Subset defined: CD45RA+ positively selected. V gene TRBV30 combines with J gene TRBJ2-7; D is possibly TRBD1 (6 bases). The TCR originated in a man younger than 35 in good health. The chain's CDR3 is CAWDRDNLSYEQYF. The CDR3, as DNA: TGTGCCTGGGACCGGGACAACCTCTCCTACGAGCAGTACTTC.